This TCR beta chain is drawn from a study of blood T cell repertoires in COVID-19 (dated by TCRdb to the early 2020s). Regarding the complete study: Collaborator samples came from the United States, Italy and Spain and covered acute and convalescent phases of COVID-19. The prospective study material was composed of cDNA or gDNA derived from T cells, B-cell-depleted T cells, or PBMCs. Deeply sampled blood TCRbeta repertoires from subjects exposed to, actively infected with, or recovered from COVID-19 were included in the dataset. The repertoires were made available in a free public database intended to serve as a resource for research on the immune response to SARS-CoV-2. The samples were drawn from two sources: the first 160 participants of the ongoing ImmuneRACE study, and 1,000 to 1,500 subjects contributed by 6 global collaborators. A de-identified subject ID, COVID-19 status, age in years and sex were almost always included in the sample metadata. Where available, HLA class I and class II types were obtained from metadata supplied by the sample provider rather than from assay-based typing. Points the paper makes about the study in general: Clinical and demographic metadata were provided uncurated, with the amount varying by source and participant.

To note about this clone: Its target antigen remains unknown. Base qualities are missing; no much larger clone stands one base away.

Participants in the prospective study were enrolled through a virtual design, were aged 18 to 89 years, and lived in 24 United States geographic areas. To assign participants to cohorts, the prospective study relied on clinical history that participants themselves reported in a screening survey and a study questionnaire. For ImmuneRACE Cohort 3, a participant was defined as recovered based on two consecutive negative NP/OP PCR tests, clearance by a healthcare professional, or resolution of symptoms. In the prospective study, whole blood, serum and a nasopharyngeal or oropharyngeal swab were collected from each participant by mobile phlebotomists. Prospective study participants could optionally give additional blood draws and questionnaires over a roughly two-month period. Blood samples from the prospective study were shipped frozen or at room temperature prior to DNA extraction. Ends trimmed: V by 2 bases, J by 8 bases; bases unmatched to a gene: 7. Per the germline V gene, SGDLS is the CDR1 and YYNGEE is the CDR2. The CDR3 spans 15 residues, from the cysteine through the phenylalanine. The retained sequence is limited to the CDR3, 45 bases, with the frame set at the first base.

TCRbeta CDR3 regions were amplified from genomic DNA using the immunoSEQ Assay, a bias-controlled multiplex PCR. The original methods were these. Nucleated cell counts per sample were estimated from amplification of reference gene primers within the assay. To quantify the absolute abundance of each unique TCRbeta CDR3 rearrangement, sequence reads were collapsed and filtered. Productive Simpson clonality was computed per sample as the square root of Simpson's diversity index over productive rearrangements. What TCRdb holds here is the immuneACCESS table cut down to in-frame rearrangements. Part of the clones is not present; checked against another copy, under half of the missing clones reflect an unresolved V gene, and the others are unexplained. The DNA was the basis for D and trimming; V, J and clone size are from that table. A total of about 440,000 clones appear in this sample, about 90% of them only once. Jointly, the top ten make up about 0.6% of the sample.

The receptor was isolated from a man younger than 35 who had recovered from COVID-19. This sequence uses TRBV9 and TRBJ2-1, with 10 central nucleotides matching TRBD2. Material: PBMCs or T cells enriched from blood (not recorded which). The base sequence is TGTGCCAGCAGCGTTTTTAGCGGGGGGAACGATGAGCAGTTCTTC. It specifies CASSVFSGGNDEQFF. Reference TRBV9 and TRBJ2-1 proteins supply the regions before and after the CDR3; the full variable domain is: DSGVTQTPKHLITATGQRVTLRCSPRSGDLSVYWYQQSLDQGLQFLIQYYNGEERAKGNILERFSAQQFPDLHSELNLSSLELGDSALYFCASSVFSGGNDEQFFGPGTRLTVL.